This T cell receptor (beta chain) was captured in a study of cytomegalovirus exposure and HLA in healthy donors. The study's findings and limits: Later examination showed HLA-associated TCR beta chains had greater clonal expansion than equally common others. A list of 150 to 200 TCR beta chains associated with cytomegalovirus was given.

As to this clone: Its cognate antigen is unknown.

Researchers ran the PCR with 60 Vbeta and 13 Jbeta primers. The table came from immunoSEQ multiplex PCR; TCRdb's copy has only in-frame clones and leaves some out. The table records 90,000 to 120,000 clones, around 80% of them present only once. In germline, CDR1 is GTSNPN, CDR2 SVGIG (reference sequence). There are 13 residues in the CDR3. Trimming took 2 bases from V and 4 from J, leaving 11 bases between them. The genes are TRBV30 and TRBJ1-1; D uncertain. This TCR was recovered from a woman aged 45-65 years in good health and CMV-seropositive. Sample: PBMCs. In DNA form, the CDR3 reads TGTGCCTGGAGTACCCAAAGAGGCACTGAAGCTTTCTTT. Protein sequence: CAWSTQRGTEAFF. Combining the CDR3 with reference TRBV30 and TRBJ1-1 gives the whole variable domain SQTIHQWPATLVQPVGSPLSLECTVEGTSNPNLYWYRQAAGRGLQLLFYSVGIGQISSEVPQNLSASRPQDRQFILSSKKLLLSDSGFYLCAWSTQRGTEAFFGQGTRLTVV.